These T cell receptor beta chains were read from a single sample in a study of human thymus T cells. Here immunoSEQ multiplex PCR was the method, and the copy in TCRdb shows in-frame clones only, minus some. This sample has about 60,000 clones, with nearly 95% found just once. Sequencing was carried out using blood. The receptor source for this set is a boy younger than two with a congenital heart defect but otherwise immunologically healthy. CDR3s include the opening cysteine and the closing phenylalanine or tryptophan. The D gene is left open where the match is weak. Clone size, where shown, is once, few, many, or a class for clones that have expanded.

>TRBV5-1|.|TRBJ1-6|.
TGCGCCAGCAGCTTGAGACCTCAAAGTAATTCACCCCTCCACTTT
CASSLRPQSNSPLHF
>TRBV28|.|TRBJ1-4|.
TGTGCCAGCAGTCCCCCTGGATCAACTAATGAAAAACTGTTTTTT
CASSPPGSTNEKLFF
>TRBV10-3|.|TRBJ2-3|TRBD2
TGTGCCATCAGTGAGGGACTAGCGGGACCAGATACGCAGTATTTT
CAISEGLAGPDTQYF
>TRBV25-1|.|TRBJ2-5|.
TGTGCCAGCAGTGAGCCAGGGGAAGAGACCCAGTACTTC
CASSEPGEETQYF
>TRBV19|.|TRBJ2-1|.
TGTGCCAGTAGTATGGGGCAGGGCTCCTACAATGAGCAGTTCTTC
CASSMGQGSYNEQFF
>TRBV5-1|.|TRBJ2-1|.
TGCGCCAGCAGCTTGGGCGACCGCTCCTACAATGAGCAGTTCTTC
CASSLGDRSYNEQFF
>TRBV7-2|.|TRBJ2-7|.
TGTGCCAGCAGCCTCAGCGGAGCCGGCTCCTACGAGCAGTACTTC
CASSLSGAGSYEQYF
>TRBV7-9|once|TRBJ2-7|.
TGTGCCAGCAGCTTTTTAGCTCAGGGGTCATACGAGCAGTACTTC
CASSFLAQGSYEQYF
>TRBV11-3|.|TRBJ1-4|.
TGTGCCAGCAGCTTAAAGGGCAGGGAACTGTTTTTT
CASSLKGRELFF
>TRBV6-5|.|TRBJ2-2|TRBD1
TGTGCCAGCAGTTACCCGGGACAGGGTGGAAACGGGGAGCTGTTTTTT
CASSYPGQGGNGELFF
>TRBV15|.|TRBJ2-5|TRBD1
TGTGCCACCAGCAGAACAGGGGGCCCGGAGACCCAGTACTTC
CATSRTGGPETQYF
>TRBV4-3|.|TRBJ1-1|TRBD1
TGCGCCAGCAGCGCCACAGGGGGCACTGAAGCTTTCTTT
CASSATGGTEAFF
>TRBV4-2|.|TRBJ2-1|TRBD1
TGTGCCAGCAGCTCGGACAGGGCCATCTACAATGAGCAGTTCTTC
CASSSDRAIYNEQFF
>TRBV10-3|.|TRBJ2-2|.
TGTGCCATCAGTGAGTCGCGATCCGACACCGGGGAGCTGTTTTTT
CAISESRSDTGELFF
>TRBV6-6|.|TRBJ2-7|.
TGTGCCAGCAGTTACCCCCCCGAGCAGTACTTC
CASSYPPEQYF
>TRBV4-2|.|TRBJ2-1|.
TGTGCCAGCAGCCCCCCTGGGAGGACGGACAATGAGCAGTTCTTC
CASSPPGRTDNEQFF
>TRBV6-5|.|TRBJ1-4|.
TGTGCCAGCAGTTACTCGGGGGCAACTAATGAAAAACTGTTTTTT
CASSYSGATNEKLFF
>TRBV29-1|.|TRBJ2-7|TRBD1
TGCAGCGCTACCCGGACAGGGAATTCCTACGAGCAGTACTTC
CSATRTGNSYEQYF
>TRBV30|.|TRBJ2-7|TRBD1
TGTGCCTGGAGTGTATCACCATCAGGGGGAAGGTACGAGCAGTACTTC
CAWSVSPSGGRYEQYF
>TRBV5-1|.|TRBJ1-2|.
TGCGCCAGCAGCCCGGACAGATATTATGGCTACACCTTC
CASSPDRYYGYTF
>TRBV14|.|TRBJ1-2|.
TGTGCCAGCAGCCTCGGGACATCCAAGGAGGGCTACACCTTC
CASSLGTSKEGYTF
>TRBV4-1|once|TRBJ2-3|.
TGCGCCAGCAGCCAAGAGATAGCAGATACGCAGTATTTT
CASSQEIADTQYF
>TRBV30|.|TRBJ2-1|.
TGTGCCTGGAGTGTAATGGAGGCGTGGTATGGTGAGCAGTTCTTC
CAWSVMEAWYGEQFF
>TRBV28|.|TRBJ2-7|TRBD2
TGTGCCAGCACCCCTGGGGGGGGTTCCTCCTACGAGCAGTACTTC
CASTPGGGSSYEQYF
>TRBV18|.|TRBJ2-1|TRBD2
TGTGCCAGCTCTAGCGGGACCCACAATGAGCAGTTCTTC
CASSSGTHNEQFF
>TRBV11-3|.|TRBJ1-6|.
TGTGCCAGCTCGGGGGATTCACCCCTCCACTTT
CASSGDSPLHF
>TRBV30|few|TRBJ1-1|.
TGTGCCTGGAGTGTACGTCAGAACACTGAAGCTTTCTTT
CAWSVRQNTEAFF
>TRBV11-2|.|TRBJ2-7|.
TGTGCCAGCGGCCTTCGGGGGTACGAGCAGTACTTC
CASGLRGYEQYF
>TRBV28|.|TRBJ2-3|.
TGTGCCAGCAGTTCTAGCGTCACAGATACGCAGTATTTT
CASSSSVTDTQYF
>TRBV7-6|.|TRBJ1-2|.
TGTGCCAGCAGCCCCGGACAGCGCCCAGCTAACTATGGCTACACCTTC
CASSPGQRPANYGYTF
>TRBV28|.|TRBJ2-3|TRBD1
TGTGCCAGCAGTTTACGTTGGACAGGGGGACCCACAGATACGCAGTATTTT
CASSLRWTGGPTDTQYF
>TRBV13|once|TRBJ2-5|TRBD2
TGTGCCAGCAGCTTAGGCGGTCTAGCGGGGGAGACCCAGTACTTC
CASSLGGLAGETQYF
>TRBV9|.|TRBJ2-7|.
TGTGCCAGCAGCGTAGAGGTCAGACCTTACGAGCAGTACTTC
CASSVEVRPYEQYF
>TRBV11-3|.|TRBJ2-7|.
TGTGCCAGCAGCCCCTTGTACGGGCAGGGGAGCTCCTACGAGCAGTACTTC
CASSPLYGQGSSYEQYF
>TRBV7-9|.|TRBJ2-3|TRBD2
TGTGCCAGCAGCGCGAGCGGGAGAGGCACAGATACGCAGTATTTT
CASSASGRGTDTQYF
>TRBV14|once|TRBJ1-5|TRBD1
TGTGCCAGCAGCAATATTTGGGACAGCTATTTGAGCAATCAGCCCCAGCATTTT
CASSNIWDSYLSNQPQHF
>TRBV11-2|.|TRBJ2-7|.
TGTGCCAGCAGCTTATCTAGCTCGGGGTACGAGCAGTACTTC
CASSLSSSGYEQYF
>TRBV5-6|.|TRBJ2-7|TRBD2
TGTGCCAGCAGCCCTGGGACTAGCGGGATCTACGAGCAGTACTTC
CASSPGTSGIYEQYF
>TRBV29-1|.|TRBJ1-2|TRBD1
TGCAGCGACCTAATGGGGACAGGGAGCTATGGCTACACCTTC
CSDLMGTGSYGYTF
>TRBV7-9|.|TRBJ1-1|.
TGTGCCAGCAGCGCTCGGAGGGGCTCGACGAACACCGAAGCTTTCTTT
CASSARRGSTNTEAFF
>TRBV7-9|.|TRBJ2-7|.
TGTGCCAGCAGCTTATATGAACAGGGTGGCGAGCAGTACTTC
CASSLYEQGGEQYF
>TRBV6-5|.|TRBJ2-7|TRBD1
TGTGCCAGCAGTCCGGACAGGGGGCGCACCTACGAGCAGTACTTC
CASSPDRGRTYEQYF
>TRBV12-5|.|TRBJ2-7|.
TGTGCTAGTGGTTTGGGCCACGAGCAGTACTTC
CASGLGHEQYF
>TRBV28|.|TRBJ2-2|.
TGTGCCAGCAGTTTATTCCCGGGGGAGTCTCCCGGGGAGCTGTTTTTT
CASSLFPGESPGELFF
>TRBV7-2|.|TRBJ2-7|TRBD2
TGTGCCAGCAGTTCCCGAGCGGGGGGGACCTACGAGCAGTACTTC
CASSSRAGGTYEQYF
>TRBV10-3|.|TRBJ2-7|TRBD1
TGTGCCATCAGTGAGTTTTTTTGGGACAGGGTGTCCGAGCAGTACTTC
CAISEFFWDRVSEQYF
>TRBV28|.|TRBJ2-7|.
TGTGCCAGCAGTTTAACGGCAGGGCGTGTAGACGAGCAGTACTTC
CASSLTAGRVDEQYF
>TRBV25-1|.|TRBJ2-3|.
TGTGCCAGCAGGGCAGGAATGTGGGATACGCAGTATTTT
CASRAGMWDTQYF
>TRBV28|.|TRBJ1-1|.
TGTGCCAGCAGTTTATCTTTTACGAACACTGAAGCTTTCTTT
CASSLSFTNTEAFF
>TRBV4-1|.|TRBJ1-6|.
TGCGCCAGCAGCCAAGGAATCCGAAACCCGAATAATTCACCCCTCCACTTT
CASSQGIRNPNNSPLHF